The 7 T cell receptor beta chains reported below all come from one sample, sequenced in a study of metastatic and nonmetastatic thyroid tumors (TCRdb year 2020). None of the patients had been given any treatment before thyroid surgery. Receptors were amplified or captured by PCR. Sequencing used an Illumina HiSeq 4000. Using fastp trimming at Q25 and MiXCR clonotype assembly, TCRdb reanalyzed the public sequencing data and kept in-frame beta chains. The sample table contains roughly 20,000 clones; only one count was recorded for roughly 29% of them. Approximately 14% of the sample comes from the top ten. The sample comprised blood. These receptors all come from a female donor with papillary thyroid cancer or a benign thyroid nodule (not recorded which). Some clones in this sample may be carry-over from other donors' samples.

This clone was picked up one time. A junction end diverges from the germline sequence, so it may reflect a read error. The chain links TRBV18 to TRBJ1-1, with 9 bases lining up with TRBD1. The CDR3 contains 14 residues. Looked up from germline, CDR1 is KGHSH and CDR2 is LQKENI. The CDR3 DNA reads as TGTGCCAGCTCACCCGGGACAGGGAGGGCTGAAACCCTCTTT. Its protein is CASSPGTGRAETLF.

Many counts were recorded for this clone. V usage is TRBV7-9 and J usage is TRBJ1-2; TRBD1 is a possible D gene (6 bases). Germline lookup yields CDR1 SEHNR and CDR2 FQNEAQ (reference sequence). Trimming shortened V by 3 bases and J by 8 bases, and 22 bases separated the two germline ends. This CDR3 region has 16 residues. Here the CDR3 DNA reads TGTGCCAGCAGCTTTCACTTGGGACAAGTGGGAAGGGGCTACACCTTC. This sequence encodes CASSFHLGQVGRGYTF.

By share, this clone counts as medium-sized. The chain uses TRBV20-1 and TRBJ2-1, with 8 bases aligning to TRBD2. The germline V gene encodes CDR1 DFQATT and CDR2 SNEGSKA (reference sequence). The CDR3 totals 12 residues. V was clipped by 3 bases and J by 6 bases; unmatched bases: 1. CDR3 region: CSASGRGNEQFF. The CDR3 region has the DNA TGCAGTGCTAGCGGGAGGGGCAATGAGCAGTTCTTC.

The gene calls are TRBV5-1 and TRBJ1-2, with a weak D call TRBD1 (5 bases). Trimming removed 4 bases at V and 6 bases at J, with 13 bases between. Germline assignment: CDR1 SGHRS and CDR2 YFSETQ. This CDR3 is built from 13 residues. CDR3 protein: CASSLRGGDGYTF. DNA for the CDR3: TGCGCCAGCAGCCTGAGGGGAGGGGATGGCTACACCTTC. The full variable domain, rest sourced from reference TRBV5-1 and TRBJ1-2, is KAGVTQTPRYLIKTRGQQVTLSCSPISGHRSVSWYQQTPGQGLQFLFEYFSETQRNKGNFPGRFSGRQFSNSRSEMNVSTLELGDSALYLCASSLRGGDGYTFGSGTRLTVV.

The V gene is TRBV20-1, the J gene TRBJ1-6; 8 nucleotides match TRBD1. The CDR3 consists of 13 residues. Trimming at V came to 6 bases and at J to 10 bases, leaving 8 bases not matched to a gene. CDR1 DFQATT and CDR2 SNEGSKA come from the germline V gene (reference sequence). The DNA for the CDR3 is TGCAGTGCCACGAGACAGGGGAACTCACCCCTCCACTTT. It encodes CSATRQGNSPLHF.

This clone was seen repeatedly, ten times or more. CDR3: CASSGTSGRGGTDTQYF. DNA of the CDR3: TGTGCCAGCAGTGGGACTAGCGGGAGAGGTGGCACAGATACGCAGTATTTT. V is TRBV2 and J is TRBJ2-3, with TRBD2 matching 13 bases. This CDR3 comprises 17 residues. J was trimmed by 1 base and V by 4 bases; bases with no gene match: 5. Looked up from germline, CDR1 is SNHLY and CDR2 is FYNNEI.

The chain recombines TRBV20-1 with TRBJ1-5; D not certain. CDR3 size: 15 residues. V was trimmed by 0 bases and J by 5 bases, leaving 14 bases between them. Germline V gene lookup returns CDR1 DFQATT and CDR2 SNEGSKA (reference sequence). The CDR3 bases are TGCAGTGCTAGAGATATGGGTTTAACCGATCAGCCCCAGCATTTT. Protein: CSARDMGLTDQPQHF.